This T cell receptor beta chain is drawn from a study of T-cell reconstitution after alpha-beta-depleted transplantation in children. Study-level findings and limits: Several hundred expanded graft clones reportedly were the source of alpha-beta T cells about two months after transplant. One year post-transplant, T-cell counts and diversity were largely derived from T cells produced anew. From surviving recipient T cells and thymic progenitors came the high day-60 TCRbeta diversity observed in some patients.

In this sample, this clonotype turned up a few times. Its antigen is undetermined. The authors prepared the TCRbeta library with unique molecular identifiers. TCRdb used MiXCR to reprocess the PCR reads, holding one entry per CDR3 protein. The table lists 500,000 or so distinct CDR3 sequences, roughly 10% of them singletons. The receptor's source is a female patient aged 2-9 years who had a stem cell transplant for aplastic anemia, so the T cells may come from the graft donor. This specimen consisted of PBMCs, mostly from graft donor cells, obtained 180 days after TCRalphabeta/CD19-depleted stem cell transplant.

CDR3 sequence reads: CASSALLAGNEQFF. CDR3 sequence (DNA): TGTGCCAGCAGCGCCTTACTAGCGGGAAATGAGCAGTTCTTC. V usage is TRBV9 and J usage is TRBJ2-1; TRBD2 aligns across 10 bases. The CDR3 contains 14 residues. In germline, CDR1 is SGDLS, CDR2 YYNGEE. The J segment lost 7 bases and the V segment lost 3 bases, leaving 4 bases of the junction unmatched.